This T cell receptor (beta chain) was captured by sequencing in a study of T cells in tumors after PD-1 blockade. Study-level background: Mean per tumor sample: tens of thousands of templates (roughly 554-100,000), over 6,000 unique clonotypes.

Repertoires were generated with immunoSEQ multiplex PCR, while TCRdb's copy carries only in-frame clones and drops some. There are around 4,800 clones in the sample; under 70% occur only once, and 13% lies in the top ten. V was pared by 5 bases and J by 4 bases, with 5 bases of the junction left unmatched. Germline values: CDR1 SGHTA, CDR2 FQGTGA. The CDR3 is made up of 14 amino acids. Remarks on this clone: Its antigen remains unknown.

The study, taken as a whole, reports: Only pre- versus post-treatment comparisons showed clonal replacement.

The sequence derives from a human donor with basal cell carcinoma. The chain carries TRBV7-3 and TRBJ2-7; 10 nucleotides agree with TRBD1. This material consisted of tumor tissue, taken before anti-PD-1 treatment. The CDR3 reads CASSVTGGSYEQYF. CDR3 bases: TGTGCCAGCAGCGTGACAGGGGGCTCGTACGAGCAGTACTTC.